This is a list of T cell receptor beta chains from one sample in a study of cytomegalovirus exposure and HLA in healthy donors. Profiling relied on immunoSEQ multiplex PCR, and the TCRdb table lists in-frame clones only, not all of them. The sample includes roughly 160,000 clones, 60% to 80% of them seen just once. Sequenced input: PBMCs. The receptors were gathered from a young man in good health and CMV-seropositive. CDR3s include the opening cysteine and the closing phenylalanine or tryptophan. The D gene is left open where the match is weak. Only part of the rows carry a size: once, few, many, or a class if the clone is expanded.

j_call v_call d_call clone_size cdr3_nt cdr3_aa
TRBJ2-1 TRBV2 TRBD2 . TGTGCCAGTCAGCGGGAGACGGGTGGTGAGCAGTTCTTC CASQRETGGEQFF
TRBJ2-7 TRBV6-1 . . TGTGCCAGCAGTGCTGGGAGGTCCTCCTACGAGCAGTACTTC CASSAGRSSYEQYF
TRBJ2-2 TRBV11-2 TRBD1 . TGTGCCAGCAGCTTATTACGGGACAGGGTTGGATCGGACACCGGGGAGCTGTTTTTT CASSLLRDRVGSDTGELFF
TRBJ2-7 TRBV29-1 . . TGCAGCGTTTCCAACTTCGTGAGCTCCTACGAGCAGTACTTC CSVSNFVSSYEQYF
TRBJ1-2 TRBV9 . . TGTGCCAGCAGCCCGCGGACGGGGAACTATGGCTACACCTTC CASSPRTGNYGYTF
TRBJ2-3 TRBV11-2 TRBD2 . TGTGCCAGCAGCTTAGAGCGGGAGGGCCTTTATTTCACAGATACGCAGTATTTT CASSLEREGLYFTDTQYF
TRBJ2-6 TRBV4-2 . few TGTGCCAGTTCGGGTGGCAAGGGCTCTGGGGCCAACGGCCTGACTTTC CASSGGKGSGANGLTF
TRBJ2-1 TRBV11-3 TRBD2 once TGTGCCAGCAGCTTAAGCGGGAGCTCCTACAATGAGCAGTTCTTC CASSLSGSSYNEQFF
TRBJ1-2 TRBV5-4 . . TGTGCCAGCACCGCCCAGGGCTCTAACTATGGCTACACCTTC CASTAQGSNYGYTF
TRBJ1-2 TRBV7-2 . . TGTGCCAGCAGCTTAAACGGGGGGACTAACTATGGCTACACCTTC CASSLNGGTNYGYTF
TRBJ1-4 TRBV5-1 . . TGCGCCAGCAGCGGGCCTGCAACTAATGAAAAACTGTTTTTT CASSGPATNEKLFF
TRBJ1-1 TRBV6-5 . . TGTGCCCTCGACCAGGGGAGGAACACTGAAGCTTTCTTT CALDQGRNTEAFF
TRBJ1-5 TRBV18 TRBD1 . TGTGCCAGCTCACCTGCGTTCGTGGACAGGGGAAATCAGCCCCAGCATTTT CASSPAFVDRGNQPQHF
TRBJ1-2 TRBV4-3 . . TGCGCCAGCAGCCAAGAAAGACAGTCTGGCTACACCTTC CASSQERQSGYTF
TRBJ1-2 TRBV5-6 . . TGTGCCAGCGTGTTTGGGAATTTGGGGCCCTATGGCTACACCTTC CASVFGNLGPYGYTF
TRBJ2-5 TRBV5-1 TRBD1 few TGCGCCAGCAGCGCGGCGGGACAGGTTATAGAGACCCAGTACTTC CASSAAGQVIETQYF
TRBJ2-2 TRBV29-1 TRBD1 . TGCAGCGTTCCAGCCGGGACAGGGAACACCGGGGAGCTGTTTTTT CSVPAGTGNTGELFF
TRBJ1-3 TRBV9 . . TGTGCCAGCCAGCCCGCAGGGACTGGAAACACCATATATTTT CASQPAGTGNTIYF
TRBJ1-5 TRBV6-6 . . TGTGCCAGCAGTTATGGACAGATCAATCAGCCCCAGCATTTT CASSYGQINQPQHF
TRBJ1-1 TRBV27 . . TGTGCCAGCAGTTTAGACAGGCGAACTGAAGCTTTCTTT CASSLDRRTEAFF
TRBJ1-1 TRBV5-1 . . TGCGCCAGCAGCCGCCGGCTCGGGTCAGACACTGAAGCTTTCTTT CASSRRLGSDTEAFF
TRBJ2-3 TRBV10-2 . . TGCGCCAGCAGTGTCGGGGGACCACATGATACGCAGTATTTT CASSVGGPHDTQYF
TRBJ1-2 TRBV21-1 . . TGTGCCAGCAGGGACCCCAGACAGGACCATAACTATGGCTACACCTTC CASRDPRQDHNYGYTF
TRBJ1-4 TRBV4-3 . . TGCGCCAGCAGCCAAGATCACTCGAGGAAGGGGGAAAAACTGTTTTTT CASSQDHSRKGEKLFF
TRBJ2-2 TRBV6-1 . . TGTGCCAGCAGCAGGGGTAGGGCGGACACCGGGGAGCTGTTTTTT CASSRGRADTGELFF
TRBJ2-2 TRBV5-1 TRBD2 . TGCGCCAGCAGCTTTGGGAGGGCGAACACCGGGGAGCTGTTTTTT CASSFGRANTGELFF
TRBJ1-3 TRBV29-1 . . TGCAGCGTTGCATCCGGAAACACCATATATTTT CSVASGNTIYF
TRBJ2-7 TRBV19 . . TGTGCCAGTAGTCGAGGACAGTTTTACGAGCAGTACTTC CASSRGQFYEQYF
TRBJ2-3 TRBV6-6 . . TGTGCCATCGGACACGCCACAGATACGCAGTATTTT CAIGHATDTQYF
TRBJ2-2 TRBV4-2 . . TGTGCCAGCAGCCCTCCGGGTTTCCGGAACACCGGGGAGCTGTTTTTT CASSPPGFRNTGELFF
TRBJ2-5 TRBV13 . once TGTGCCAGCAGCTTACGACAGCAACCCTCACTCGTGGAAAAAGAGACCCAGTACTTC CASSLRQQPSLVEKETQYF
TRBJ2-7 TRBV7-2 . . TGTGCCAGCAGGGATCGCGGGGGCGGTCTATACGAGCAGTACTTC CASRDRGGGLYEQYF
TRBJ2-1 TRBV6-1 TRBD2 . TGTGCCAGCAGTACGCGGGAGTCCTACAATGAGCAGTTCTTC CASSTRESYNEQFF
TRBJ2-1 TRBV25-1 TRBD1 . TGTGCCAGCAGTGACCAACGCAGGGGGTACAATGAGCAGTTCTTC CASSDQRRGYNEQFF
TRBJ2-1 TRBV25-1 TRBD2 few TGTGCCAGCAGCCCGGGCGGGGGGAATGAGCAGTTCTTC CASSPGGGNEQFF
TRBJ2-5 TRBV18 . once TGTGCCAGCTCACCACCCCCTAGCTTTGAGACCCAGTACTTC CASSPPPSFETQYF
TRBJ2-3 TRBV7-8 . . TGTGCCAGCCTTGGCGGGCGGTATACGCAGTATTTT CASLGGRYTQYF
TRBJ2-6 TRBV10-3 TRBD2 few TGTGCCATCAGCCCGGGGGGTCCCCTTTCTGGGGCCAACGTCCTGACTTTC CAISPGGPLSGANVLTF
TRBJ2-5 TRBV11-3 . . TGTGCCAGCAGCTTAAGGCAGGGGAGTCAAGAGACCCAGTACTTC CASSLRQGSQETQYF
TRBJ2-3 TRBV27 . . TGTGCCACCCAGGGGCCCAGCACAGATACGCAGTATTTT CATQGPSTDTQYF
TRBJ1-4 TRBV7-9 . once TGTGCCAGCAGCTTGGGTGACTCTGAAAAACTGTTTTTT CASSLGDSEKLFF
TRBJ1-5 TRBV19 . . TGTGCCAGTAGTATGGGGGGGCAGCCCCAGCATTTT CASSMGGQPQHF
TRBJ2-2 TRBV2 TRBD2 once TGTGCCAGCAGTGGCGGAGCGGGAGTTAGCACCGGGGAGCTGTTTTTT CASSGGAGVSTGELFF
TRBJ2-6 TRBV10-3 . . TGTGCCATCAGTGAGTCTCGGGTAGCTGGGGCCAACGTCCTGACTTTC CAISESRVAGANVLTF
TRBJ1-5 TRBV7-9 . . TGTGCCAGCAGCTTAGGCGGGGGCAATCAGCCCCAGCATTTT CASSLGGGNQPQHF
TRBJ1-5 TRBV7-2 . . TGTGCCAGCAGCCGCAGCGCGTCCGCGAGCAATCAGCCCCAGCATTTT CASSRSASASNQPQHF
TRBJ2-1 TRBV7-3 . once TGTGCCAGCAGCCCAAATTACAATGAGCAGTTCTTC CASSPNYNEQFF